This entry lists 21 T cell receptor beta chains sequenced from one sample in a study of cytomegalovirus exposure and HLA in healthy donors. The PCR used 60 Vbeta and 13 Jbeta primers. TCRdb's copy holds only in-frame clones and misses some; the assay was immunoSEQ multiplex PCR. Counted here are approximately 70,000 clones, roughly 70% occurring once; the ten biggest clones make up around 9.7%. The source material was PBMCs. These receptor sequences come from a woman in her 50s in good health and CMV-seropositive.

The genes are TRBV30 and TRBJ1-4; TRBD1 matches 9 bases. The CDR3 consists of 14 residues. Trimming removed 0 bases from V and 7 bases from J; junction bases left unmatched: 3. Germline assignment: CDR1 GTSNPN and CDR2 SVGIG (reference sequence). The CDR3 DNA reads TGTGCCTGGAGTGTTGGACAGGGGAGTGAAAAACTGTTTTTT. Translated, it gives CAWSVGQGSEKLFF.

This clone was detected a few times. The chain is built from TRBV11-3 and TRBJ1-1; a weak D match, TRBD1 (6 bases). V lost 5 bases, J lost 6 bases, and 16 bases lay in between. The CDR3 is 14 amino acids. Germline V gene data show CDR1 as SGHNT and CDR2 as YENEEA. Here the CDR3 reads CASSAVPQGAEAFF. In DNA form, the CDR3 reads TGTGCCAGCAGCGCGGTCCCACAGGGCGCTGAAGCTTTCTTT.

V usage is TRBV30 and J usage is TRBJ1-1, with D possibly matching TRBD1 (5 bases). Per the germline V gene, CDR1 is GTSNPN and CDR2 is SVGIG (reference sequence). The CDR3 consists of 11 residues. V dropped 2 bases and J dropped 9 bases, with 10 bases sitting between them. The CDR3 DNA reads as TGTGCCTGGAGTCTCACAGGTCAAGCTTTCTTT. This codes for CAWSLTGQAFF.

The CDR3 DNA is TGCGCCAGCAGCTTGGTTGCGGGGTACGAAGAAAAACTGTTTTTT. Translated: CASSLVAGYEEKLFF. This chain joins TRBV5-1 and TRBJ1-4; D gene unclear. This CDR3 has 15 amino acids. Germline CDR1 is SGHRS and CDR2 is YFSETQ. The V and J ends lost 0 bases and 8 bases respectively, with 14 bases between them.

The rearrangement joins TRBV4-1 to TRBJ1-1; TRBD1 agrees at 7 bases. CDR1 and CDR2 from the germline V gene are MGHRA and YSYEKL. There are 15 residues in the CDR3. V shed 0 bases, J shed 4 bases, and the junction held 5 bases outside the gene matches. The CDR3 sequence is CASSQDRDRTTEAFF. In DNA, the CDR3 is TGCGCCAGCAGCCAAGATCGGGACAGAACCACTGAAGCTTTCTTT.

This clone was seen more than once but under ten times. The chain uses TRBV9 and TRBJ2-1, with D perhaps matching TRBD2 (6 bases). With 1 base removed from V and 4 bases from J, the gap between germline ends came to 9 bases. The CDR3 has 14 residues. Looked up from germline, CDR1 is SGDLS and CDR2 is YYNGEE. CDR3: CASSVRDSYNEQFF. CDR3 coding DNA: TGTGCCAGCAGCGTACGGGACTCTTACAATGAGCAGTTCTTC.

The CDR3 protein is CATSRTSRGAGQPQHF. The CDR3 coding sequence is TGTGCCACCAGCAGAACGTCCAGGGGCGCGGGTCAGCCCCAGCATTTT. The J gene is TRBJ1-5, the V gene TRBV15, with a possible D match to TRBD1 (6 bases). The CDR3 is 16 amino acids. Germline V gene lookup returns CDR1 LNHNV and CDR2 YYDKDF (reference sequence). The ends were cut back, 2 bases at V and 6 bases at J, with 17 bases in the middle. The full variable domain, with the rest looked up from reference TRBV15 and TRBJ1-5, is DAMVIQNPRYQVTQFGKPVTLSCSQTLNHNVMYWYQQKSSQAPKLLFHYYDKDFNNEADTPDNFQSRRPNTSFCFLDIRSPGLGDTAMYLCATSRTSRGAGQPQHFGDGTRLSIL.

This chain links TRBV10-3 with TRBJ2-7; no clear D gene. Germline lookup yields CDR1 ENHRY and CDR2 SYGVKD. Trimming cost V 1 base and J 6 bases, with 16 bases left between them. The CDR3 sequence is 15 residues long. CDR3 nucleotide sequence: TGTGCCATCAGTGAGTTCTTAGTTGAGAGCGCCGAGCAGTACTTC. This codes for CAISEFLVESAEQYF.

V gene TRBV29-1 combines with J gene TRBJ2-7; 8 nucleotides align to TRBD2. This CDR3 is 15 amino acids long. CDR1 is SQVTM and CDR2 is ANQGSEA in the germline V gene. With 0 bases clipped from V and 1 base from J, the junction kept 5 bases outside the gene matches. For the CDR3, the DNA is TGCAGCGTTGAAGAACGAGCGGGAGTGTCCTACGAGCAGTACTTC. As protein: CSVEERAGVSYEQYF.

The V call is TRBV29-1, the J call TRBJ2-5; tentative D call: TRBD2 (7 bases). V was pared by 8 bases and J by 4 bases, with 17 bases between. The CDR3 spans 13 residues. Per germline, CDR1 SQVTM and CDR2 ANQGSEA. The CDR3, as DNA: TGCAGCAGCCGGGGGGCTTATGTAGAGACCCAGTACTTC. Translated, it gives CSSRGAYVETQYF.

This chain uses TRBV9 with TRBJ2-5; weak D call: TRBD2 (6 bases). CDR1 and CDR2 (germline): SGDLS, YYNGEE. The CDR3 covers 16 residues. The germline V and J ends were trimmed by 4 bases and 5 bases, with 21 bases remaining between them. The CDR3 loop reads CASSKIPGVPGETQYF. CDR3 DNA: TGTGCCAGCAGCAAGATTCCGGGGGTACCGGGGGAGACCCAGTACTTC.

The gene calls are TRBV18 and TRBJ2-1; 9 nucleotides match TRBD1. CDR1 is KGHSH, CDR2 LQKENI, per germline. The V segment lost 3 bases and the J segment 7 bases; nucleotides outside the gene matches: 10. The CDR3 has 16 residues. The CDR3, as DNA: TGTGCCAGCTCACCCCTCCCGGGACAGGGTACTAATGAGCAGTTCTTC. Its translation: CASSPLPGQGTNEQFF.

This clone came up a few times. V is TRBV9 and J is TRBJ2-5; 11 bases match TRBD2. Losses at the gene ends were 4 bases for V and 1 base for J; bases not matched to a gene: 12. From germline, CDR1 is SGDLS and CDR2 YYNGEE. The CDR3 is 18 residues long. The CDR3 DNA follows: TGTGCCAGCAGCTTAGAGGCTAGCGGGGGGCCGTTCCAAGAGACCCAGTACTTC. The encoded protein is CASSLEASGGPFQETQYF.

V usage is TRBV13 and J usage is TRBJ2-7, with a possible D match to TRBD2 (5 bases). The CDR3 is 14 amino acids. V was pared by 3 bases and J by 2 bases, with 11 bases between. Germline loops: CDR1 PRHDT, CDR2 FYEKMQ (reference sequence). This CDR3 is CASSFTGRTYEQYF. The CDR3 nucleotides read TGTGCCAGCAGCTTTACGGGAAGAACCTACGAGCAGTACTTC.

V is TRBV5-1 and J is TRBJ2-7; TRBD1 agrees at 7 bases. Trimming at V came to 3 bases and at J to 4 bases, leaving 1 base not matched to a gene. The CDR3 consists of 12 residues. CDR1 and CDR2 from the germline V gene are SGHRS and YFSETQ. CDR3 nucleotides: TGCGCCAGCAGCTGGACAGGTTACGAGCAGTACTTC. The encoded protein is CASSWTGYEQYF.

This chain joins TRBV18 and TRBJ2-7; 8 nucleotides agree with TRBD1. The germline V gene encodes CDR1 KGHSH and CDR2 LQKENI. J lost 3 bases, V lost 0 bases, and 4 bases had no gene match. The CDR3 is 15 residues long. The CDR3 protein is CASSPPSQGDYEQYF. CDR3 in DNA: TGTGCCAGCTCACCACCGTCACAGGGGGACTACGAGCAGTACTTC.

With regard to this clone: One end of the junction fails to match germline, which may point to a read error. This chain joins TRBV19 and TRBJ1-1, with a weak D call TRBD1 (5 bases). Germline CDR1 and CDR2: LNHDA and SQIVND (reference sequence). The CDR3 consists of 12 residues. The CDR3 here is CASGIGLGGAFF. The CDR3, as DNA: TGTGCCAGTGGTATAGGACTCGGGGGGGCTTTCTTT. Together with reference TRBV19 and TRBJ1-1, the CDR3 gives the full variable domain: DGGITQSPKYLFRKEGQNVTLSCEQNLNHDAMYWYRQDPGQGLRLIYYSQIVNDFQKGDIAEGYSVSREKKESFPLTVTSAQKNPTAFYLCASGIGLGGAFFGQGTRLTVV.

There are a few counts of this clone. This sequence joins TRBV6-5 and TRBJ2-7, with 11 bases identical to TRBD1. J was trimmed by 7 bases and V by 5 bases; bases with no gene match: 7. This CDR3 region has 14 residues. Looked up from germline, CDR1 is MNHEY and CDR2 is SVGAGI. The CDR3 sequence: CASSRDRGNNEQYF. CDR3 bases: TGTGCCAGCAGTCGGGACAGGGGGAATAATGAGCAGTACTTC.

This chain joins TRBV7-2 and TRBJ2-6; D might be TRBD1 (6 bases). Trimming shortened V by 5 bases and J by 1 base, and 12 bases separated the two germline ends. CDR1 and CDR2 from the germline V gene are SGHTA and FQGNSA. CDR3 length equals 16 residues. CDR3 residues: CASSPQGTSGANVLTF. The DNA for the CDR3 is TGTGCCAGCAGCCCACAGGGTACATCTGGGGCCAACGTCCTGACTTTC. Drawing the rest from reference TRBV7-2 and TRBJ2-6, the complete variable domain is GAGVSQSPSNKVTEKGKDVELRCDPISGHTALYWYRQSLGQGLEFLIYFQGNSAPDKSGLPSDRFSAERTGGSVSTLTIQRTQQEDSAVYLCASSPQGTSGANVLTFGAGSRLTVL.

For the CDR3, the DNA is TGCGCCAGCAGCGCGGGGGGGTATAATGAAAAACTGTTTTTT. This codes for CASSAGGYNEKLFF. The chain employs TRBV5-1 and TRBJ1-4; D perhaps matches TRBD1 (5 bases). V was trimmed by 4 bases and J by 4 bases, leaving 11 bases between them. The CDR3 covers 14 residues. The germline gives CDR1 SGHRS, CDR2 YFSETQ.

The table lists this clone with a count of one. V and J are TRBV27 and TRBJ1-2; 9 bases are shared with TRBD1. The V segment lost 4 bases and the J segment 10 bases; nucleotides outside the gene matches: 10. Germline CDR1 MNHEY, CDR2 SMNVEV (reference sequence). The CDR3 sequence is 14 residues long. The CDR3 loop is CASSYAGQGRVYTF. CDR3 in DNA: TGTGCCAGCAGTTACGCCGGACAGGGGAGAGTCTACACCTTC.